A single sample gave rise to the 17 T cell receptor beta chains below, sequenced in a study of CXCR3-negative and CXCR3-positive naive CD8 T cells. No antigen has been assigned to these receptors. 5' RACE with UMI labels generated the TRB cDNA libraries. TCRdb re-called the 5' RACE reads and shows each CDR3 protein once, DNA omitted. In total, the table holds tens of thousands of distinct CDR3 sequences. General study findings and limits: CXCR3-negative naive cells had less hydrophobic TRB CDR3s than did CXCR3-positive naive cells.

The sample comprised naive CXCR3+ CD8+ T cells from blood. Subset meaning: CD45RO-CCR7+CD27+CD95- naive CD8+ T cells expressing CXCR3 (TNR3+). All receptors come from a human donor in good health. Some clones in this sample may be carry-over from other donors' samples.

This chain links TRBV7-8 with TRBJ1-5. The germline CDR1 and CDR2 sequences are SGHVS and FQNEAQ. CDR3 length: 15 residues. The CDR3 spells CASSPRGHSNQPQHF.

The chain combines TRBV11-2 with TRBJ2-5. CDR3 length: 16 residues. Germline CDR1 SGHAT, CDR2 FQNNGV. Here the CDR3 reads CASSLGRLGYQETQYF.

The chain joins TRBV7-3 to TRBJ2-7; the TCRdb D gene call, TRBD1, has no DNA to confirm it. Germline values: CDR1 SGHTA, CDR2 FQGTGA. The CDR3 length is 12 residues. CDR3 loop: CASSLLGGEQYF.

V usage is TRBV6-5 and J usage is TRBJ2-1; TCRdb indicates TRBD2, and absent DNA this call remains unverified. The CDR3 sequence is 15 residues long. Germline loops: CDR1 MNHEY, CDR2 SVGAGI. CDR3 in amino acids: CASLSIAGGRDEQFF.

The V and J genes are TRBV7-9 and TRBJ1-2. The CDR3 is 16 residues long. Germline V gives CDR1 SEHNR, CDR2 FQNEAQ (reference sequence). The CDR3 protein is CASSLGLREANYGYTF.

The rearrangement links TRBV28 to TRBJ2-5; lacking DNA, the TRBD1 call made by TCRdb goes unchecked. CDR3 length: 16 amino acids. CDR1 and CDR2 from the germline V gene are MDHEN and SYDVKM. The CDR3 reads CASRLDMTGYRETQYF.

J is TRBJ1-4 and V is TRBV5-1; with no DNA, the TCRdb D assignment of TRBD1 cannot be verified. Germline V gene sequence: CDR1 SGHRS, CDR2 YFSETQ. The CDR3 covers 15 residues. The chain's CDR3 is CASSSRDRENEKLFF. Filled out from reference TRBV5-1 and TRBJ1-4, the complete variable domain reads KAGVTQTPRYLIKTRGQQVTLSCSPISGHRSVSWYQQTPGQGLQFLFEYFSETQRNKGNFPGRFSGRQFSNSRSEMNVSTLELGDSALYLCASSSRDRENEKLFFGSGTQLSVL.

CDR3 sequence reads: CASNTGLGNEQFF. The chain couples TRBV28 to TRBJ2-1; there is no DNA to check the TCRdb D call of TRBD1. The CDR3 covers 13 residues. Looked up from germline, CDR1 is MDHEN and CDR2 is SYDVKM.

This chain joins TRBV12-3 or TRBV12-4 and TRBJ2-2. The CDR3 length is 13 residues. The CDR3: CASSLTHTGELFF.

The chain uses TRBV27 and TRBJ2-1; no DNA is available, so the TRBD1 call from TCRdb remains unchecked. Looked up from germline, CDR1 is MNHEY and CDR2 is SMNVEV (reference sequence). The CDR3 contains 13 residues. The CDR3 loop is CASSLGEGNEQFF.

The CDR3 region is CASSPGTDGYTF. The V call is TRBV5-1, the J call TRBJ1-2. This CDR3 contains 12 residues. CDR1 is SGHRS, CDR2 YFSETQ, per germline. The complete variable domain, with remaining parts taken from reference TRBV5-1 and TRBJ1-2, reads KAGVTQTPRYLIKTRGQQVTLSCSPISGHRSVSWYQQTPGQGLQFLFEYFSETQRNKGNFPGRFSGRQFSNSRSEMNVSTLELGDSALYLCASSPGTDGYTFGSGTRLTVV.

The chain carries TRBV6-5 and TRBJ1-2; checking the TCRdb D call of TRBD1 is not possible without DNA. The CDR3 covers 14 residues. Per the germline V gene, CDR1 is MNHEY and CDR2 is SVGAGI. CDR3 sequence reads: CASSYYGQQSGYTF.

The chain employs TRBV12-3 or TRBV12-4 and TRBJ2-3; as DNA is missing, the TRBD2 call by TCRdb cannot be tested. This CDR3 has 14 amino acids. The CDR3 loop reads CASSITSLADTQYF.

This chain joins TRBV29-1 and TRBJ2-7; TCRdb's D call, TRBD2, is unchecked because there is no DNA. CDR3 length equals 14 residues. Germline CDR1 is SQVTM and CDR2 is ANQGSEA. The CDR3 loop is CSVERTSGGYEQHF.

The gene calls are TRBV3-1 and TRBJ2-5; TCRdb names TRBD1, which stays unverified in the absence of DNA. CDR1 and CDR2 from the germline V gene are LGHDT and YNNKEL (reference sequence). This CDR3 is built from 18 residues. CDR3 protein: CASSQHPPDRGVRETQYF.

The CDR3 protein is CASSHPERVVEQFF. This chain links TRBV4-1 with TRBJ2-1; TCRdb's D gene call, TRBD2, goes unchecked for lack of DNA. The CDR3 has 14 amino acids. In germline, CDR1 is MGHRA, CDR2 YSYEKL.

This chain connects TRBV6-5 to TRBJ2-7. Per germline, CDR1 MNHEY and CDR2 SVGAGI. CDR3 length: 14 amino acids. The CDR3: CASSYSAGAYEQYF.